Shown below are 10 T cell receptor beta chains from a single sample sequenced in a study of T cell responses to AZD1222 COVID-19 vaccine. The assay was immunoSEQ multiplex PCR, and TCRdb's table has in-frame clones only and misses some. The sample shows over 100,000 clones, 85% to 90% of them seen only once. The source was peripheral blood, collected on day 0 of AZD1222 vaccination. The receptors stem from an adult in good health.

This chain joins TRBV6-5 and TRBJ2-1, with 9 bases that match TRBD1. There are 14 residues in the CDR3. From germline, CDR1 is MNHEY and CDR2 SVGAGI. V lost 7 bases to trimming and J lost 8 bases; unmatched junction nucleotides: 9. Here the CDR3 reads CASTGTGGGYEQFF. CDR3 coding DNA: TGTGCCAGCACCGGAACAGGGGGCGGGTATGAGCAGTTCTTC.

In its sample, this clone was seen once. This chain joins TRBV28 and TRBJ2-7; 9 bases align to TRBD1. Germline V gene lookup returns CDR1 MDHEN and CDR2 SYDVKM. This CDR3 comprises 14 residues. V was clipped by 10 bases and J by 5 bases; unmatched bases: 12. The CDR3 DNA reads TGTGCCACCCTTACCGGGACAGGGTACGACGAGCAGTACTTC. Translation gives CATLTGTGYDEQYF.

V usage is TRBV5-1 and J usage is TRBJ2-7; TRBD1 matches 12 bases. The CDR3 runs 15 residues. The germline gives CDR1 SGHRS, CDR2 YFSETQ. V lost 0 bases to trimming and J lost 5 bases; unmatched junction nucleotides: 3. The CDR3 here is CASSLAGTGGDEQYF. The DNA of the CDR3 is TGCGCCAGCAGCTTGGCCGGGACAGGGGGCGACGAGCAGTACTTC.

In this sample, this clone turned up once. This rearrangement joins TRBV21-1 to TRBJ2-1; the D call of TRBD2 is as the table states it, not checked on the DNA. TRBV21-1 is tagged as a pseudogene. This CDR3 is built from 20 residues. The CDR3 is CASSTSTSGVKAFFYNEQFF. The CDR3 coding sequence is TGTGCCAGCAGCACTTCGACTAGCGGGGTTAAGGCCTTCTTCTACAATGAGCAGTTCTTC.

The chain couples TRBV7-2 to TRBJ2-3; 7 nucleotides line up with TRBD2. V lost 6 bases, J lost 7 bases, and 4 bases stayed unmatched. Germline values: CDR1 SGHTA, CDR2 FQGNSA. CDR3 length equals 12 residues. CDR3 bases: TGTGCCAGCAGGGCGGGGGTAAATACGCAGTATTTT. Encoded protein: CASRAGVNTQYF.

The chain couples TRBV24-1 to TRBJ1-2; 8 nucleotides match TRBD1. Germline V gene sequence: CDR1 KGHDR, CDR2 SFDVKD. The CDR3 has 14 residues. With 4 bases clipped from V and 5 bases from J, the junction kept 5 bases outside the gene matches. DNA of the CDR3: TGTGCCACCAGTGACCGACAGGGGTGGTATGGCTACACCTTC. It codes for CATSDRQGWYGYTF.

The chain carries TRBV6-2 or TRBV6-3 and TRBJ1-3, with no clear D. V shed 5 bases and J shed 2 bases, with 7 bases lying between them. The CDR3 is made up of 13 amino acids. CDR1 is MNHEY and CDR2 is SVGEGT in the germline V gene. The CDR3 is CASSLSTGNTIYF. The DNA for the CDR3 is TGTGCCAGCAGTCTTAGCACTGGAAACACCATATATTTT.

This chain links TRBV11-3 with TRBJ2-6; either TRBD1 or TRBD2 may supply D (5 bases each). Trimming stripped 5 bases from V and 4 bases from J, with 12 bases between. CDR3 length: 15 amino acids. Germline CDR1 SGHNT, CDR2 YENEEA. The CDR3 coding sequence is TGTGCCAGCAGCCACCCAGGGAGCGGGGCCAACGTCCTGACTTTC. It codes for CASSHPGSGANVLTF.

The V gene is TRBV6-5, the J gene TRBJ2-1; D unclear. The CDR3 sequence is 14 residues long. The germline gives CDR1 MNHEY, CDR2 SVGAGI. Trimming pared 8 bases from V and 0 bases from J, leaving 11 bases between. CDR3 DNA sequence: TGTGCCAGCTCGTTTAGGAGCTCCTACAATGAGCAGTTCTTC. Translated: CASSFRSSYNEQFF.

The chain employs TRBV28 and TRBJ1-2; D is undetermined. There are 11 residues in the CDR3. Trimming cost V 6 bases and J 8 bases, with 10 bases left between them. Germline assignment: CDR1 MDHEN and CDR2 SYDVKM. This CDR3 reads CASSSSRGYTF. The CDR3 nucleotides read TGTGCCAGCAGCTCCTCCCGGGGCTACACCTTC.